This is a list of T cell receptor beta chains from one sample in a study of T cells after yellow fever vaccination. TCRdb redid the calling of the 5' RACE reads with MiXCR, one entry per CDR3 protein. Of 100,000 to 150,000 distinct CDR3 sequences listed, approximately 16% were seen once; the top ten hold approximately 43%. The source was CD8+ T cells sorted from PBMCs, collected 5 days after the yellow fever booster vaccination. These receptors all come from a man aged 18 to 35 who received the YFV17D yellow fever vaccine. CDR3s include the opening cysteine and the closing phenylalanine or tryptophan. A D gene is named only where the DNA matches it firmly. Clone size appears in some rows only: once, few, many, or a class for an expanded clone.

j_call v_call clone_size d_call cdr3_nt cdr3_aa
TRBJ2-5 TRBV29-1 NA NA TGCAGCGTTGCAACTACAGAGACCCAGTACTTC CSVATTETQYF
TRBJ2-1 TRBV29-1 few NA TGCAGCGTCCCCTGGTACGGGTCAACCATCAATGAGCAGTTCTTC CSVPWYGSTINEQFF
TRBJ2-1 TRBV12-5 NA TRBD1 TGTGCTAGTGGTTTGTCGACAGGGAATGAGCAGTTCTTC CASGLSTGNEQFF
TRBJ2-1 TRBV28 few NA TGTGCCAGCAGTTGGTACTACAATGAGCAGTTCTTC CASSWYYNEQFF
TRBJ1-1 TRBV25-1 many NA TGTGCCAGCAGTGAATATAGACAGAACACTGAAGCTTTCTTT CASSEYRQNTEAFF
TRBJ1-5 TRBV20-1 NA NA TGCAGTGCTAGTTATCTTCAGCAATTAACCTCTAATCAGCCCCAGCATTTT CSASYLQQLTSNQPQHF
TRBJ2-2 TRBV29-1 few NA TGCAGCGTTGAACTGGCAGACACCGGGGAGCTGTTTTTT CSVELADTGELFF
TRBJ2-7 TRBV10-3 many NA TGTGCCATCCTGGCCCCGAGTTACGAGCAGTACTTC CAILAPSYEQYF
TRBJ2-2 TRBV7-3 few TRBD2 TGTGCCAGCAGCTTAATTAGCGGGGCGACCGGGGAGCTGTTTTTT CASSLISGATGELFF
TRBJ2-1 TRBV11-2 NA NA TGTGCCAGCAGCTTAGATCGTCGGGAGAGCTCCTACAATGAGCAGTTCTTC CASSLDRRESSYNEQFF
TRBJ2-5 TRBV4-1 few TRBD2 TGCGCCAGCAGCCAGATGGGGGCGGGGGGCACCGAGACCCAGTACTTC CASSQMGAGGTETQYF
TRBJ2-3 TRBV27 few TRBD1 TGTGCCAGCAGGGACAGGGGGCGATTGCCAGATACGCAGTATTTT CASRDRGRLPDTQYF
TRBJ2-2 TRBV7-3 NA TRBD1 TGTGCCAGCAGCCCGACAGGGGACACCGGGGAGCTGTTTTTT CASSPTGDTGELFF
TRBJ1-2 TRBV29-1 NA NA TGCAGCGTTGAAAGGGACGGTAACTATGGCTACACCTTC CSVERDGNYGYTF
TRBJ1-5 TRBV4-1 few NA TGCGCCAGCAGCCAAGACCGGCAGCCTAATCAGCCCCAGCATTTT CASSQDRQPNQPQHF
TRBJ1-2 TRBV12-3/TRBV12-4 NA NA TGTGCCAGCAGTCCCGACGGGGGGTCGAGTGGCTACACCTTC CASSPDGGSSGYTF
TRBJ2-3 TRBV19 NA NA TGTGCCAGTAGTGTCTGGGGGGCCTACCTGACAGATACGCAGTATTTT CASSVWGAYLTDTQYF
TRBJ1-1 TRBV20-1 NA NA TGCAGTGCTAGAGGCGGCATGAACACTGAAGCTTTCTTT CSARGGMNTEAFF
TRBJ2-1 TRBV7-2 NA NA TGTGCCAGCAGCTCCGAAAGGAGGTTGAAGGATGAGCAGTTCTTC CASSSERRLKDEQFF
TRBJ2-2 TRBV10-3 NA NA TGTGCCATCAGTGAGTCAGCAGGGTTCACCGGGGAGCTGTTTTTT CAISESAGFTGELFF
TRBJ2-3 TRBV10-1 few NA TGCGCCAGCAGTGAGTCAAGGGGGGTCACAGATACGCAGTATTTT CASSESRGVTDTQYF
TRBJ2-1 TRBV27 medium-sized TRBD2 TGTGCCAGCAGTCTAAGCGGGGGCCCAGCCAATGAGCAGTTCTTC CASSLSGGPANEQFF
TRBJ2-3 TRBV2 NA NA TGTGCCAGCAGTGTACCGGGGGGCCCAGATACGCAGTATTTT CASSVPGGPDTQYF
TRBJ1-1 TRBV19 NA TRBD1 TGTGCCAGCCACAGGGGGCTTGGAACTGAAGCTTTCTTT CASHRGLGTEAFF
TRBJ1-1 TRBV20-1 few TRBD1 TGCAGTGCTTCGGGACAGGGGATACGTACTGAAGCTTTCTTT CSASGQGIRTEAFF
TRBJ1-1 TRBV4-2 few TRBD1 TGTGCCAGCAGCCAAGAACCGGGACAGTTGAACACTGAAGCTTTCTTT CASSQEPGQLNTEAFF
TRBJ2-7 TRBV7-9 NA NA TGTGCCAGCAGCGATCTGATCTACGAGCAGTACTTC CASSDLIYEQYF
TRBJ2-7 TRBV30 NA NA TGTGCCTGGAGTGTACTGGGGACCGAGCAGTACTTC CAWSVLGTEQYF
TRBJ1-5 TRBV30 NA NA TGTGCCTGGAACGGGGGGCGGGGACAGCCCCAGCATTTT CAWNGGRGQPQHF
TRBJ2-1 TRBV6-5 few NA TGTGCCAGCAGCTCACGTGCGGTCTCTAATGAGCAGTTCTTC CASSSRAVSNEQFF
TRBJ2-4 TRBV5-5 NA TRBD1 TGTGCCAGCAGCCGGACAGGAAACATTCAGTACTTC CASSRTGNIQYF
TRBJ1-2 TRBV20-1 few NA TGCAGTGCTAGGACCTATACGGGCAGCCATAACTATGGCTACACCTTC CSARTYTGSHNYGYTF
TRBJ2-3 TRBV7-2 few NA TGTGCCAGCAGCTTTTTTGCGGGGGCCCCCAGGGATACGCAGTATTTT CASSFFAGAPRDTQYF
TRBJ1-2 TRBV20-1 NA NA TGCAGTGCTAGCCCTCAGACAGTCTATGGCTACACCTTC CSASPQTVYGYTF
TRBJ2-2 TRBV6-5 few TRBD2 TGTGCCAGCAGTTACACTATTGGGCTAGCGGGGGCCGGGGAGCTGTTTTTT CASSYTIGLAGAGELFF
TRBJ2-7 TRBV2 few TRBD1 TGTGCCAGCAGTCTACAGGGGAACGAGCAGTACTTC CASSLQGNEQYF
TRBJ1-1 TRBV28 NA TRBD1 TGTGCCAGCAGCCGTTTTCCGGGACAGGGGACGGAGAACACTGAAGCTTTCTTT CASSRFPGQGTENTEAFF
TRBJ2-1 TRBV20-1 many TRBD2 TGCAGTGCTACATTTCTAGCGGTGGCTCACAATGAGCAGTTCTTC CSATFLAVAHNEQFF
TRBJ2-3 TRBV19 NA NA TGTGCCAGTGGGCCCAGGGGCACAGATACGCAGTATTTT CASGPRGTDTQYF
TRBJ1-1 TRBV7-9 NA NA TGTGCCAGCAGCTTAGAAGAGGGCAGCGGCCCTGAAGCTTTCTTT CASSLEEGSGPEAFF
TRBJ2-2 TRBV4-1 many NA TGCGCCAGCAGCCAAGAACAGGCGAACACCGGGGAGCTGTTTTTT CASSQEQANTGELFF
TRBJ2-1 TRBV5-1 NA TRBD2 TGCGCCAGCAGCTTGGTGTGGACTAGCGGGGTCTCCTACAATGAGCAGTTCTTC CASSLVWTSGVSYNEQFF